The 15 T cell receptor beta chains presented below share a single source sample, sequenced in a study of blood T cell repertoires in COVID-19. Clones were sequenced by immunoSEQ multiplex PCR, and TCRdb holds only the in-frame ones, with some missing. Of about 53,000 clones in the sample, about 87% were seen once. The source material was peripheral blood. These receptor sequences come from a man over 45 with acute or convalescent COVID-19.

V and J are TRBV7-3 and TRBJ2-7; 8 bases agree with TRBD2. CDR1 and CDR2 from the germline V gene are SGHTA and FQGTGA. The CDR3 contains 16 residues. V lost 5 bases to trimming and J lost 1 base; unmatched junction nucleotides: 10. This CDR3 reads CASSPNASGQSYEQYF. Written as DNA, the CDR3 is TGTGCCAGCAGCCCAAACGCTAGCGGGCAATCCTACGAGCAGTACTTC.

The chain uses TRBV4-2 and TRBJ1-1; D gene unclear. This CDR3 comprises 14 residues. Germline CDR1 reads LGHNA; CDR2 reads YNFKEQ. V gave up 2 bases and J gave up 2 bases, with 9 bases separating them. CDR3 sequence reads: CASSQNTRNTEAFF. CDR3 DNA: TGTGCCAGCAGCCAAAACACTAGAAACACTGAAGCTTTCTTT.

V and J are TRBV28 and TRBJ1-2, with 9 bases aligning to TRBD1. Germline assignment: CDR1 MDHEN and CDR2 SYDVKM. V lost 5 bases to trimming and J lost 6 bases; unmatched junction nucleotides: 1. The CDR3 sequence is 12 residues long. Written as DNA, the CDR3 is TGTGCCAGCAGTGGGACAGGGAATGGCTACACCTTC. It encodes CASSGTGNGYTF.

The CDR3 spells CSASLGQDDSNEKLFF. As DNA, the CDR3 is TGCAGTGCTAGTTTGGGACAGGACGATTCTAATGAAAAACTGTTTTTT. The rearrangement uses TRBV20-1 and TRBJ1-4, with TRBD1 identical over 8 bases. J lost 3 bases, V lost 3 bases, and 9 bases had no gene match. Germline CDR1 is DFQATT and CDR2 is SNEGSKA (reference sequence). This CDR3 is built from 16 residues.

The rearrangement links TRBV19 to TRBJ1-5, with 7 bases matching TRBD1. The ends lost 1 base at V and 6 bases at J; junction bases unmatched: 6. The germline V gene has CDR1 LNHDA and CDR2 SQIVND (reference sequence). The CDR3 is 15 amino acids. The CDR3 sequence is CASSIGKGAGQPQHF. The DNA of the CDR3 is TGTGCCAGTAGTATAGGGAAGGGGGCGGGTCAGCCCCAGCATTTT.

The chain is built from TRBV7-3 and TRBJ1-5, with D tentatively TRBD1 (6 bases). The length of the CDR3 is 17 residues. Germline CDR1 and CDR2: SGHTA and FQGTGA. V was cut by 7 bases and J by 4 bases, with 23 bases left in between. DNA for the CDR3: TGTGCCAGCACTCCCTTGGGTGAAGGGACAATAAATCAGCCCCAGCATTTT. Translation gives CASTPLGEGTINQPQHF.

The genes are TRBV11-2 and TRBJ1-2; 7 bases align to TRBD1. Trimming at V came to 5 bases and at J to 5 bases, leaving 8 bases not matched to a gene. From germline, CDR1 is SGHAT and CDR2 FQNNGV. The CDR3 covers 14 residues. This chain's CDR3 is CASSIRGSGYGYTF. Here the CDR3 DNA reads TGTGCCAGCAGCATCAGGGGGTCGGGGTATGGCTACACCTTC.

The V and J genes are TRBV2 and TRBJ2-7; the D gene is possibly TRBD1 (6 bases). The CDR3 length is 14 residues. V was clipped by 6 bases and J by 1 base, with 13 bases between them. The germline CDR1 and CDR2 sequences are SNHLY and FYNNEI. The chain's CDR3 is CASSAGTSSYEQYF. CDR3 bases: TGTGCCAGCAGCGCCGGGACAAGTTCCTACGAGCAGTACTTC. The full variable domain, with the rest looked up from reference TRBV2 and TRBJ2-7, is EPEVTQTPSHQVTQMGQEVILRCVPISNHLYFYWYRQILGQKVEFLVSFYNNEISEKSEIFDDQFSVERPDGSNFTLKIRSTKLEDSAMYFCASSAGTSSYEQYFGPGTRLTVT.

The chain combines TRBV7-2 with TRBJ2-1; possible D gene TRBD2, 7 bases. Trimming removed 8 bases from V and 5 bases from J, with 16 bases in between. Germline CDR1 reads SGHTA; CDR2 reads FQGNSA. CDR3 length equals 14 residues. The CDR3 DNA follows: TGTGCCAGCTTTGGGGGGGCCTTAAACAATGAGCAGTTCTTC. Amino acids: CASFGGALNNEQFF. The whole variable domain, filled in from reference TRBV7-2 and TRBJ2-1, reads GAGVSQSPSNKVTEKGKDVELRCDPISGHTALYWYRQSLGQGLEFLIYFQGNSAPDKSGLPSDRFSAERTGGSVSTLTIQRTQQEDSAVYLCASFGGALNNEQFFGPGTRLTVL.

The V gene is TRBV10-1, the J gene TRBJ2-5, with D possibly being TRBD1 (6 bases). Trimming stripped 0 bases from V and 5 bases from J, with 13 bases between. Germline CDR1 WNHNN, CDR2 SYGVQD (reference sequence). The length of the CDR3 is 15 residues. CDR3 residues: CASSESGAGEETQYF. The CDR3 region has the DNA TGCGCCAGCAGTGAGTCGGGGGCCGGGGAGGAGACCCAGTACTTC.

This sequence joins TRBV6-5 and TRBJ2-7, with 10 bases lining up with TRBD2. CDR1 MNHEY and CDR2 SVGAGI come from the germline V gene. Trimming at V came to 2 bases and at J to 3 bases, leaving 4 bases not matched to a gene. The CDR3 totals 15 residues. Here the CDR3 reads CASSYRASGSYEQYF. CDR3 coding DNA: TGTGCCAGCAGTTACAGGGCTAGCGGGAGCTACGAGCAGTACTTC.

The rearrangement links TRBV6-5 to TRBJ2-7; possibly TRBD1 for D (5 bases). V dropped 6 bases and J dropped 4 bases, with 16 bases sitting between them. Germline V gives CDR1 MNHEY, CDR2 SVGAGI. The CDR3 is 14 amino acids. This CDR3 is CASRNQGQTYEQYF. CDR3 DNA sequence: TGTGCCAGCAGGAATCAGGGCCAGACATACGAGCAGTACTTC.

The V gene is TRBV5-1, the J gene TRBJ1-2; a possible D gene is TRBD1 (6 bases). This CDR3 has 15 residues. Trimming shortened V by 8 bases and J by 3 bases, and 20 bases separated the two germline ends. CDR1 SGHRS and CDR2 YFSETQ come from the germline V gene. The CDR3 loop reads CASQTGSPVDYGYTF. CDR3 coding DNA: TGCGCCAGTCAAACAGGGTCCCCGGTCGACTATGGCTACACCTTC.

The CDR3 region has the DNA TGTGCCAGCAGCCCTGGGGCCCAGGGAAGACTGTTTTTT. This translates into CASSPGAQGRLFF. The V call is TRBV11-2, the J call TRBJ1-4, with D perhaps matching TRBD1 (5 bases). The CDR3 spans 13 residues. Germline loops: CDR1 SGHAT, CDR2 FQNNGV. V was cut by 5 bases and J by 13 bases, with 17 bases left in between.

The rearrangement joins TRBV25-1 to TRBJ2-5, with TRBD2 matching over 11 bases. In germline, CDR1 is MGHDK, CDR2 SYGVNS. V lost 6 bases, J lost 4 bases, and 7 bases stayed unmatched. The CDR3 extends over 15 amino acids. For the CDR3, the DNA is TGTGCCAGCAGCTTAGCGGGAGGGCCGAGAGAGACCCAGTACTTC. Protein product: CASSLAGGPRETQYF.